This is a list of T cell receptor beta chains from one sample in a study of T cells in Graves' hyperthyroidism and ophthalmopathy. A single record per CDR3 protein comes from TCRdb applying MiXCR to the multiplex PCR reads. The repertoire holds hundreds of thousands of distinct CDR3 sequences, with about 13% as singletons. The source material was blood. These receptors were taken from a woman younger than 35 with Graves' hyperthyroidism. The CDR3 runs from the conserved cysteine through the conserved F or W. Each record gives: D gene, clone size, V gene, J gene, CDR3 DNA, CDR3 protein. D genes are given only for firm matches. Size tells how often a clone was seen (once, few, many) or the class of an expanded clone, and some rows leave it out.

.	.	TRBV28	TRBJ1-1	TGTGCCAGCAGCTATACCCTACCGGGGATGAACACTGAGGCTTTCTTT	CASSYTLPGMNTEAFF
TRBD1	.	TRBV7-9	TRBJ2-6	TGTGCCAGCAGCTCGACAGGGCGATCTGGGGCCAACGTCCTGACTTTC	CASSSTGRSGANVLTF
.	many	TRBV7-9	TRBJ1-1	TGTGCCAGCAGCCACGGTGAGGGGTACACTGAAGCTTTCTTT	CASSHGEGYTEAFF
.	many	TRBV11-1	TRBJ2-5	TGTGCCAGCAGCTTAATCGCGGAGGGGGGAGAGACCCAGTACTTC	CASSLIAEGGETQYF
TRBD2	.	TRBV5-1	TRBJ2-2	TGCGCCAGCAGCTTGGGAATCAGCGGGGGGTCCACCGGGGAGCTGTTTTTT	CASSLGISGGSTGELFF
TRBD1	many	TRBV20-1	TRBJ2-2	TGCAGTGCTGCAGACAGGGGGCGCTCCACCGGGGAGCTGTTTTTT	CSAADRGRSTGELFF
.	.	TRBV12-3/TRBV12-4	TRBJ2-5	TGTGCCAGCAGTTTTGTCTCGAGGGGGGGCGGGGAGACCCAGTACTTC	CASSFVSRGGGETQYF
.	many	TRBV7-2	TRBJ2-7	TGTGCCAGCAGCTTAGTTCCCAGGGAATTAAACGAGCAGTACTTC	CASSLVPRELNEQYF
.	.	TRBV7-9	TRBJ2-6	TGTGCCAGCAGCCCCCGGAATGATCCTGGGGCCACCGTCCTGACTTTC	CASSPRNDPGATVLTF
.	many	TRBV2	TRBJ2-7	TGTGCCAGCAGTGAGCGAGGTTACGAGCAGTACTTC	CASSERGYEQYF
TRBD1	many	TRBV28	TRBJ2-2	TGTGCCAGCAATCAGGGGGCGCCTTACTTGAACACCGGGGAGCTGTTTTTT	CASNQGAPYLNTGELFF
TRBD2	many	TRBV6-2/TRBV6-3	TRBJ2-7	TGTGCCAGCAGGACTCTAGCGGCTCCCTACGAGCAGTACTTC	CASRTLAAPYEQYF
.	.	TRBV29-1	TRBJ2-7	TGCAGCGTTCAAACACTGACAGGATCCTACGAGCAGCACTTC	CSVQTLTGSYEQHF
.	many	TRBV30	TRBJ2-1	TGTGCCTGGGTCCGGGACCCCCGTTACAATGAGCAGTTCTTC	CAWVRDPRYNEQFF
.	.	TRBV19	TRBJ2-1	TGTGCCAGTAGTAAGAAGGTCGGGGTTGATGAGCAGTTCTTC	CASSKKVGVDEQFF
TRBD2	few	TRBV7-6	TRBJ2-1	TGTGCCAGCAGCTTAGAGCCTAGCGGGAGCCCCAAGGGGGCATACAATGAGCAGTTCTTC	CASSLEPSGSPKGAYNEQFF
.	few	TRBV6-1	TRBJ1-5	TGTGCCAGCAGACAGGCCAATCAGCCCCAGCATTTT	CASRQANQPQHF
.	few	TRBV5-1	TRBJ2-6	TGCGCCAGCAGCTTGGGGGAGGCCAACGTCCTGACTTTC	CASSLGEANVLTF
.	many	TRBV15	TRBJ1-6	TGTGCCACCAGCAGAGGACACCAAGGGGCACCCCTCCACTTT	CATSRGHQGAPLHF
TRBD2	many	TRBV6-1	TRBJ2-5	TGTGCCTCCGGGGGGGAACAAGAGACCCAGTACTTC	CASGGEQETQYF
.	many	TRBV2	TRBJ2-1	TGTGCCAGCAATAGCGACGCCTACAATGAGCAGTTCTTC	CASNSDAYNEQFF
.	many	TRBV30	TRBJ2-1	TGTGCCTGGAGTGAGGAGCTGGGGGAGCAGTTCTTC	CAWSEELGEQFF
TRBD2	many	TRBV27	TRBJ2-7	TGTGCCAGCAGTTTATACGGGCTAGCGGGCTACGAGCAGTACTTC	CASSLYGLAGYEQYF
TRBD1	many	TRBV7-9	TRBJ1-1	TGTGCCAGCAGCTTTGGGACAGGGCGGGACACTGAAGCTTTCTTT	CASSFGTGRDTEAFF
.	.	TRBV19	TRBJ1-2	TGTGCCAGTAGTAATGCCGGGGCCCCCTATGGCTACACCTTC	CASSNAGAPYGYTF
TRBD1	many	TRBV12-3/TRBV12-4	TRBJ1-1	TGTGCCAGCAGCAGGACAGGGGGCGGCGAAGCTTTCTTT	CASSRTGGGEAFF
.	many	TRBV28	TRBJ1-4	TGTGCCAGCAGCCCTCACGGGGAGGTCAAACTGTTTTTT	CASSPHGEVKLFF
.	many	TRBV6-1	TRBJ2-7	TGTGCCAGCAGCCCCGCCCGGGTAGGAACCTACGAGCAGTACTTC	CASSPARVGTYEQYF
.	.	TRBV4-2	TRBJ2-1	TGTGCCAGCAGCCAAGGATCAACGGGATCGGGCAATGAGCAGTTCTTC	CASSQGSTGSGNEQFF
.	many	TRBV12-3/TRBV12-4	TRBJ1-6	TGTGCCAGCAGTTTGCAGGGGAACAGTAATTCACCCCTCCACTTT	CASSLQGNSNSPLHF
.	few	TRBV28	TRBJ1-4	TGTGCCAGCAGTTTACGGCCTGGAGGGGAAAAACTGTTTTTT	CASSLRPGGEKLFF
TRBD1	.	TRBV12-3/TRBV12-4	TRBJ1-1	TGTGCCAGCAGTTTTGAGCAGGGGGCGCGTGAAGCTTTCTTT	CASSFEQGAREAFF
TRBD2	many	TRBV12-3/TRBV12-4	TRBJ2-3	TGTGCCAGCAGCATCGACCTGGGACTAGCGGGACGAACGCAGTATTTT	CASSIDLGLAGRTQYF
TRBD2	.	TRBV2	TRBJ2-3	TGTGCCAGCAGTTCTCAACTAGCGGGAGGGCCAGCAGATACGCAGTATTTT	CASSSQLAGGPADTQYF
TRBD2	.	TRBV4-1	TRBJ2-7	TGCGCCAGCAGCCAAGGAAGGCTAGCGGTTTACGAGCAGTACTTC	CASSQGRLAVYEQYF
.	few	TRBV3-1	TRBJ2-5	TGTGCCAGCAGCCAAGATAAGAGCCCGGGGTACTTC	CASSQDKSPGYF
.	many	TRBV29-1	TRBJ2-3	TGCAGCGTTGAAAAAACTATTGGTGTAGATACGCAGTATTTT	CSVEKTIGVDTQYF